The following is a T cell receptor (beta chain) sequence with its context. There is no known antigen for this receptor. Base qualities were left out, and no much larger clone turns up one base away. The sample originates from a study of blood T cell repertoires in COVID-19 (TCRdb year 2020). Regarding the study in general: Samples from collaborators originated in the United States, Italy and Spain and spanned both the acute and convalescent phases of COVID-19. The prospective study material was composed of cDNA or gDNA derived from T cells, B-cell-depleted T cells, or PBMCs. Deeply sampled blood TCRbeta repertoires from subjects exposed to, actively infected with, or recovered from COVID-19 were included in the dataset. The repertoires were released in a freely available public database meant as a resource for research on the immune response to SARS-CoV-2. The samples were drawn from two sources: the first 160 participants of the ongoing ImmuneRACE study, and over 1,000 subjects contributed by 6 global collaborators. The sample metadata nearly always contained a de-identified subject ID, COVID-19 status, age in years and sex. HLA class I and class II types, where available, came from metadata supplied by the sample provider rather than from assay-based typing. What the authors observed across the whole study: How much clinical and demographic metadata was included differed by source and by participant, and the metadata was provided uncurated.

TCRbeta CDR3 regions were amplified from genomic DNA by means of the immunoSEQ Assay, a bias-controlled multiplex PCR. Turning to the authors' computational methods: The number of nucleated cells in each sample was estimated from the amplification of reference gene primers within the assay. Sequence reads were collapsed and filtered to measure the absolute abundance of every unique TCRbeta CDR3 rearrangement. For each sample, productive Simpson clonality was calculated as the square root of Simpson's diversity index over productive rearrangements. TCRdb retrieved this table from immuneACCESS and kept in-frame rearrangements only. Not all clones are present; in checked studies, unresolved V genes account for under half, and no reason is known for the remainder. The V and J calls and clone size were taken over from that table, and D and trimming were inferred from the DNA. This sample lists under 100,000 clones; 75% to 90% were detected once. In total, the top ten clones hold 3% to 3.5% of the sample.

The collaborating institutions used their own protocols to collect whole blood in K2EDTA tubes. For TCRbeta analysis, collaborators shipped samples as frozen whole blood, isolated PBMCs, or DNA extracted from either of those sample types. The germline V gene gives CDR1 as SGHVS and CDR2 as FNYEAQ. Including cysteine and phenylalanine, the CDR3 has 15 amino acids. The read is trimmed to its CDR3 DNA, 45 bases read in frame from base 1. Trimming takes 3 bases from V and 2 bases from J, and the germline ends sit 13 bases apart. Sequencing was carried out using peripheral blood. The chain couples TRBV7-6 to TRBJ1-1; the D gene is perhaps TRBD1, on 5 matching bases. The receptor was isolated from a woman between 70 and 85 years old with acute or convalescent COVID-19. The nucleotides are TGTGCCAGCAGCTTTACGCCAGGGTCTAACACTGAAGCTTTCTTT. Translation gives CASSFTPGSNTEAFF. The CDR3 plus the reference TRBV7-6 and TRBJ1-1 genes for the other parts give the full variable domain: GAGVSQSPRYKVTKRGQDVALRCDPISGHVSLYWYRQALGQGPEFLTYFNYEAQQDKSGLPNDRFSAERPEGSISTLTIQRTEQRDSAMYRCASSFTPGSNTEAFFGQGTRLTVV.